The 10 T cell receptor beta chains in this list originate from one sample, sequenced in a study of post-analysis software for immune sequencing data. Study-wide results and caveats: Patients showed TRBV5-6, TRBV5-1 and TRBV20-1 among five TRBV segments more frequent than in controls.

cDNA libraries for TCR beta contained unique molecular identifiers. One entry per CDR3 protein, called by TCRdb with MiXCR from the PCR reads. The table lists 250,000 to 300,000 distinct CDR3 sequences, 35% to 45% of them singletons. These receptors' antigens are unknown. Input material: blood. The receptor source for this set is a girl between 5 and 17 years old with multiple sclerosis.

This clonotype was seen at least ten times. The gene calls are TRBV5-1 and TRBJ2-3; 12 bases are shared with TRBD2. This CDR3 comprises 20 residues. The germline V gene encodes CDR1 SGHRS and CDR2 YFSETQ. The trim removed 4 bases at V and 5 bases at J, leaving 20 bases unmatched. Here the CDR3 reads CASSPPPGTGGLAGLDTQYF. The CDR3 nucleotides read TGCGCCAGCAGCCCCCCCCCGGGGACAGGAGGACTAGCGGGGTTAGATACGCAGTATTTT. Using reference TRBV5-1 and TRBJ2-3 for the parts outside the CDR3, the full variable domain is KAGVTQTPRYLIKTRGQQVTLSCSPISGHRSVSWYQQTPGQGLQFLFEYFSETQRNKGNFPGRFSGRQFSNSRSEMNVSTLELGDSALYLCASSPPPGTGGLAGLDTQYFGPGTRLTVL.

This clonotype has a count of ten or more. The chain joins TRBV10-3 to TRBJ1-2, with TRBD1 identical over 7 bases. Germline lookup yields CDR1 ENHRY and CDR2 SYGVKD. The CDR3 length is 14 residues. Trimming at V came to 5 bases and at J to 5 bases, leaving 8 bases not matched to a gene. Here the CDR3 DNA reads TGTGCCATCAGTTACCAGGGGACAGATTATGGCTACACCTTC. Translating gives CAISYQGTDYGYTF.

This clonotype was detected many times. This chain links TRBV11-2 with TRBJ2-1, with 9 bases aligning to TRBD2. Germline-derived CDR1 and CDR2 are SGHAT and FQNNGV. The CDR3 covers 15 residues. The junction had 7 bases not matched to a gene; V was cut back by 4 bases and J by 6 bases. The CDR3 nucleotides are TGTGCCAGCAGCTCCCTAGCGGGGCCCCTCAATGAGCAGTTCTTC. Its protein is CASSSLAGPLNEQFF.

There are many counts of this clonotype. The J gene is TRBJ2-5, the V gene TRBV15; D might be TRBD2 (7 bases). From germline, CDR1 is LNHNV and CDR2 YYDKDF (reference sequence). V lost 5 bases, J lost 5 bases, and 15 bases lay in between. This CDR3 is built from 14 residues. The CDR3: CATSPRGGSETQYF. The CDR3 DNA follows: TGTGCCACCAGCCCTAGGGGGGGCTCCGAGACCCAGTACTTC.

CDR3 DNA: TGCAGTGCTAGTGACAGGCTAGCGGTAGGGAAGACCCAGTACTTC. Amino acids: CSASDRLAVGKTQYF. This chain connects TRBV20-1 to TRBJ2-5, with a possible D match to TRBD2 (7 bases). The CDR3 is 15 residues long. Per the germline V gene, CDR1 is DFQATT and CDR2 is SNEGSKA (reference sequence). The germline V and J ends were trimmed by 3 bases and 6 bases, with 20 bases remaining between them.

In regard to this clonotype: An end of the junction differs from the germline gene, which may be a read error. J is TRBJ2-2 and V is TRBV28; D is uncertain. CDR1 and CDR2 from the germline V gene are MDHEN and SYDVKM. The CDR3 totals 12 residues. CDR3 amino acids: CASSFNGGELFF. In DNA form, the CDR3 reads TGCGCCAGCAGTTTTAATGGCGGGGAGCTGTTTTTT.

Of note for this clonotype: This may stem from a read error, because a much larger clone lies one nucleotide away. The V and J genes are TRBV3-1 and TRBJ2-6; D possibly corresponds to TRBD1 (5 bases). This CDR3 has 15 residues. Germline V CDR1 and CDR2: LGHDT, YNNKEL (reference sequence). The CDR3 bases are TGTGCCAGCAGCCAAGCGCTACTTGGGGCCAACGTCCCGACTTTC. Encoded protein: CASSQALLGANVPTF.

The V call is TRBV7-3, the J call TRBJ2-5; D is uncertain. CDR3 length: 14 amino acids. CDR1 is SGHTA and CDR2 is FQGTGA in the germline V gene. Trimming shortened V by 1 base and J by 1 base, and 7 bases separated the two germline ends. Here the CDR3 reads CASSLSPTQETQYF. In nucleotides, the CDR3 is TGTGCCAGCAGCTTAAGTCCTACCCAAGAGACCCAGTACTTC.

In its sample, this clonotype was seen many times. This chain uses TRBV25-1 with TRBJ2-1, with 7 bases lining up with TRBD1. The ends lost 3 bases at V and 7 bases at J; junction bases unmatched: 15. CDR1 is MGHDK, CDR2 SYGVNS, per germline. The CDR3 contains 17 residues. CDR3 nucleotides: TGTGCCAGCAGTGAGAGTAGAAGGGCAGGGGGATTTAATGAGCAGTTCTTC. It translates to CASSESRRAGGFNEQFF.

The rearrangement joins TRBV20-1 to TRBJ2-5; 10 bases map to TRBD1. With V trimmed by 6 bases and J by 5 bases, 6 bases remained unmatched. The CDR3 extends over 13 amino acids. In germline, CDR1 is DFQATT, CDR2 SNEGSKA (reference sequence). The CDR3 spells CSAAGQGSETQYF. The CDR3 coding sequence is TGCAGTGCCGCGGGACAGGGGTCGGAGACCCAGTACTTC.